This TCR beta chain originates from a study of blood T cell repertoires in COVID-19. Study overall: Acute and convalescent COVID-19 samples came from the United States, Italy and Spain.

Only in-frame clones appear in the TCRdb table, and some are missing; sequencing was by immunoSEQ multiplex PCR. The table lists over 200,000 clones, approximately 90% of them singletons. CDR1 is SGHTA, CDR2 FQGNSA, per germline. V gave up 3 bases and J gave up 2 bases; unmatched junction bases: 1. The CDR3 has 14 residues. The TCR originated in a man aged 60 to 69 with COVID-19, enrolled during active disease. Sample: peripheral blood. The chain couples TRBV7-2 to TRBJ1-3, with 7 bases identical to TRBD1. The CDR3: CASSLQGAGNTIYF. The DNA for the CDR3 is TGTGCCAGCAGCTTGCAGGGGGCTGGAAACACCATATATTTT.